Following are 28 T cell receptor beta chains from one sample sequenced in a study of cytomegalovirus exposure and HLA in healthy donors. Primers: 60 Vbeta forward and 13 Jbeta reverse. Generated by immunoSEQ multiplex PCR, the TCRdb table keeps only in-frame clones and is missing some. The table has 130,000 to 150,000 clones, about three quarters seen once; the top ten hold 3.9%. Material: PBMCs. Receptors originate from a man aged 18 to 30 in good health and CMV-seronegative.

The chain has TRBV6-5 and TRBJ2-7; weak D call: TRBD2 (5 bases). CDR3 length: 12 residues. Trimming pared 8 bases from V and 3 bases from J, leaving 11 bases between. Per the germline V gene, CDR1 is MNHEY and CDR2 is SVGAGI. This CDR3 is CASRREIYEQYF. CDR3 nucleotide sequence: TGTGCCAGCCGAAGGGAGATCTACGAGCAGTACTTC.

The chain is built from TRBV6-5 and TRBJ2-5; tentative D call: TRBD1 (5 bases). Between the trimmed V and J ends, which lost 2 bases and 4 bases, there was a span of 14 bases. The CDR3 has 15 amino acids. Per the germline V gene, CDR1 is MNHEY and CDR2 is SVGAGI. For the CDR3, the DNA is TGTGCCAGCAGTTACGGGCTGGGGCGAGGAGAGACCCAGTACTTC. As protein: CASSYGLGRGETQYF.

The chain is built from TRBV10-3 and TRBJ2-7, with D possibly matching TRBD2 (6 bases). CDR1 is ENHRY and CDR2 is SYGVKD in the germline V gene. V dropped 0 bases and J dropped 2 bases, with 14 bases sitting between them. This CDR3 contains 16 residues. The CDR3 nucleotides read TGTGCCATCAGTGAGTCGATGGCCGCGGGGACCTACGAGCAGTACTTC. This codes for CAISESMAAGTYEQYF.

This clone has just a few counts. The chain is built from TRBV6-1 and TRBJ1-1; D may be TRBD1 (5 bases). The V and J ends lost 6 bases and 10 bases respectively, with 21 bases between them. Per the germline V gene, CDR1 is MNHNS and CDR2 is SASEGT. The CDR3 length is 14 residues. The CDR3 DNA is TGTGCCAGCAGCGGGACTCACGAGGTTGGGAGAGCTTTCTTT. Translated: CASSGTHEVGRAFF.

This clone came up a few times. The genes are TRBV5-1 and TRBJ2-7, with 8 bases identical to TRBD1. Germline V gives CDR1 SGHRS, CDR2 YFSETQ. With V trimmed by 1 base and J by 2 bases, 2 bases remained unmatched. The CDR3 consists of 14 residues. Here the CDR3 reads CASSLTGGAYEQYF. The DNA for the CDR3 is TGCGCCAGCAGCTTGACAGGGGGTGCCTACGAGCAGTACTTC.

V gene TRBV5-1 combines with J gene TRBJ2-2, with D hard to call. Trimming took 1 base from V and 7 from J, leaving 5 bases between them. CDR1 and CDR2 (germline): SGHRS, YFSETQ. The length of the CDR3 is 12 residues. The CDR3: CASSLSFGELFF. The DNA of the CDR3 is TGCGCCAGCAGCTTGTCCTTCGGGGAGCTGTTTTTT.

This clone was counted a single time. A read error may account for a junction end that differs from germline. V gene TRBV28 combines with J gene TRBJ2-7; 10 positions agree with TRBD1. This CDR3 contains 14 residues. Germline V CDR1 and CDR2: MDHEN, SYDVKM. CDR3 sequence (DNA): TGTGCCGGCAGTTTAGGGGACAGGGGTCGGGAGCAGTACTTC. It translates to CAGSLGDRGREQYF.

The CDR3 protein is CASSYGTISDTQYF. In DNA form, the CDR3 reads TGTGCCAGCAGCTACGGGACAATATCAGATACGCAGTATTTT. The chain joins TRBV11-2 to TRBJ2-3, with D possibly matching TRBD1 (6 bases). Trimming left V 4 bases short and J 4 bases short, with 12 bases between. The CDR3 is made up of 14 amino acids. Germline lookup yields CDR1 SGHAT and CDR2 FQNNGV. Complete variable domain (other parts from reference TRBV11-2 and TRBJ2-3): EAGVAQSPRYKIIEKRQSVAFWCNPISGHATLYWYQQILGQGPKLLIQFQNNGVVDDSQLPKDRFSAERLKGVDSTLKIQPAKLEDSAVYLCASSYGTISDTQYFGPGTRLTVL.

V usage is TRBV14 and J usage is TRBJ2-7, with 7 bases aligning to TRBD2. CDR3 length equals 16 residues. Trimming at V came to 4 bases and at J to 0 bases, leaving 9 bases not matched to a gene. Germline loops: CDR1 SGHDN, CDR2 FVKESK. In nucleotides, the CDR3 is TGTGCCAGCAGCCGGTCTAGCGGTTGGAGCTCCTACGAGCAGTACTTC. Translating gives CASSRSSGWSSYEQYF. The variable domain in full, completed from reference TRBV14 and TRBJ2-7, reads EAGVTQFPSHSVIEKGQTVTLRCDPISGHDNLYWYRRVMGKEIKFLLHFVKESKQDESGMPNNRFLAERTGGTYSTLKVQPAELEDSGVYFCASSRSSGWSSYEQYFGPGTRLTVT.

V and J are TRBV27 and TRBJ2-1; D is undetermined. The V and J ends lost 11 bases and 2 bases respectively, with 19 bases between them. The CDR3 covers 15 residues. Germline lookup yields CDR1 MNHEY and CDR2 SMNVEV (reference sequence). The CDR3 here is CASAPRPRTYNEQFF. CDR3 nucleotides: TGTGCCTCCGCCCCCAGGCCCCGGACCTACAATGAGCAGTTCTTC.

The chain employs TRBV7-2 and TRBJ2-1, with 7 bases aligning to TRBD2. Trimming cost V 5 bases and J 6 bases; bases outside gene matches: 10. Germline V gene lookup returns CDR1 SGHTA and CDR2 FQGNSA. CDR3 length: 15 residues. This CDR3 reads CASSRTSSIPNEQFF. The CDR3 region has the DNA TGTGCCAGCAGCCGGACTAGTAGTATCCCCAATGAGCAGTTCTTC.

The rearrangement uses TRBV5-5 and TRBJ2-1; 8 bases align to TRBD1. The ends lost 3 bases at V and 4 bases at J; junction bases unmatched: 6. Looked up from germline, CDR1 is SGHKS and CDR2 is YYEKEE (reference sequence). This CDR3 comprises 15 residues. CDR3: CASSYTGGSYNEQFF. The CDR3 DNA reads TGTGCCAGCAGCTATACAGGGGGGAGTTACAATGAGCAGTTCTTC.

The chain is built from TRBV6-4 and TRBJ2-1; TRBD2 is a possible D gene (6 bases). The V gene lost 8 bases and the J gene lost 14 bases, with 19 bases spanning the gap. Germline V CDR1 and CDR2: MRHNA, SNTAGT. This CDR3 has 12 residues. The CDR3 protein is CASLALLAREFF. The CDR3 region has the DNA TGTGCCAGCCTCGCTTTACTAGCCCGGGAGTTCTTC.

The rearrangement links TRBV30 to TRBJ2-7; TRBD1 matches at 8 bases. The V gene's germline CDR1 is GTSNPN and CDR2 SVGIG (reference sequence). Trimming at V came to 2 bases and at J to 9 bases, leaving 9 bases not matched to a gene. This CDR3 spans 13 amino acids. The DNA for the CDR3 is TGTGCCTGGAGTCAGGGGGCTGTTGCGTGGCAGTACTTC. Protein sequence: CAWSQGAVAWQYF.

V and J are TRBV28 and TRBJ2-1, with D perhaps TRBD2 (6 bases). The germline CDR1 and CDR2 sequences are MDHEN and SYDVKM. The V end lost 10 bases, the J end lost 4 bases, and 14 bases lay between the germline ends. The CDR3 is 13 amino acids. In DNA form, the CDR3 reads TGTGCCACGGGACTTTATATTTACAATGAGCAGTTCTTC. Translating gives CATGLYIYNEQFF.

This chain links TRBV10-2 with TRBJ1-1, with D maybe TRBD1 (5 bases). V lost 8 bases and J lost 4, with 20 bases in between. The CDR3 runs 15 residues. Germline V gene lookup returns CDR1 WSHSY and CDR2 SAAADI. This CDR3 is CASGSSAGRGTEAFF. The CDR3 bases are TGCGCCAGCGGGTCCTCGGCAGGGAGGGGCACTGAAGCTTTCTTT.

The chain has TRBV29-1 and TRBJ2-3; 7 bases align to TRBD1. Germline V CDR1 and CDR2: SQVTM, ANQGSEA. There are 15 residues in the CDR3. The V segment lost 4 bases and the J segment 4 bases; nucleotides outside the gene matches: 11. Here the CDR3 reads CSVVVGGRGSDTQYF. As DNA, the CDR3 is TGCAGCGTTGTGGTAGGTGGCAGGGGGTCAGATACGCAGTATTTT.

V gene TRBV28 combines with J gene TRBJ2-1; 9 nucleotides agree with TRBD2. Germline CDR1 MDHEN, CDR2 SYDVKM. The V gene end was trimmed by 3 bases and the J gene end by 3 bases; junction bases not matched to a gene: 6. The CDR3 runs to 16 residues. The CDR3, as DNA: TGTGCCAGCAGTTTCGGCGGGAGGGACGGCTACAATGAGCAGTTCTTC. The encoded protein is CASSFGGRDGYNEQFF.

The chain carries TRBV18 and TRBJ1-1; 7 bases are shared with TRBD1. This CDR3 has 15 amino acids. Germline V CDR1 and CDR2: KGHSH, LQKENI. V trimming: 4 bases; J trimming: 6 bases; junction bases outside the gene matches: 11. CDR3 in amino acids: CASSRTQGETAEAFF. CDR3 nucleotide sequence: TGTGCCAGCTCACGAACCCAGGGGGAGACGGCTGAAGCTTTCTTT. The whole variable domain, remainder taken from reference TRBV18 and TRBJ1-1, is NAGVMQNPRHLVRRRGQEARLRCSPMKGHSHVYWYRQLPEEGLKFMVYLQKENIIDESGMPKERFSAEFPKEGPSILRIQQVVRGDSAAYFCASSRTQGETAEAFFGQGTRLTVV.

V gene TRBV27 combines with J gene TRBJ1-1; D remains unclear. Germline V CDR1 and CDR2: MNHEY, SMNVEV (reference sequence). The CDR3 has 16 amino acids. Trimming took 4 bases from V and 1 from J, leaving 16 bases between them. The CDR3 DNA reads as TGTGCCAGCAGTTCCCCGATAGAGGAGGGGAACACTGAAGCTTTCTTT. Protein sequence: CASSSPIEEGNTEAFF.

This rearrangement joins TRBV6-5 to TRBJ2-5; TRBD1 matches 10 bases. The DNA end is a closer match to TRBJ2-7, so the J assignment may be wrong. The CDR3 is 15 amino acids. Germline CDR1 reads MNHEY; CDR2 reads SVGAGI. CDR3 residues: CASSAPGQGTYEQYF. In DNA form, the CDR3 reads TGTGCCAGCAGTGCCCCGGGACAGGGGACCTACGAGCAGTACTTC.

The count of this clone is one. This chain connects TRBV28 to TRBJ1-5; D gene unclear. Trimming took off 1 base at V and 5 bases at J, with 3 bases between the two ends. CDR1 is MDHEN and CDR2 is SYDVKM in the germline V gene. This CDR3 comprises 12 residues. In nucleotides, the CDR3 is TGTGCCAGCAGTTTATACTATCAGCCCCAGCATTTT. This gives the protein CASSLYYQPQHF.

The chain carries TRBV19 and TRBJ1-2, with TRBD1 matching over 7 bases. Germline values: CDR1 LNHDA, CDR2 SQIVND (reference sequence). This CDR3 is built from 16 residues. The V gene end was trimmed by 2 bases and the J gene end by 4 bases; junction bases not matched to a gene: 10. The CDR3 spells CASSIQGDTGPYGYTF. The CDR3 DNA follows: TGTGCCAGTAGTATACAGGGGGACACCGGGCCCTATGGCTACACCTTC.

As regards this clone: The sample carries other DNA sequences with the same CDR3. The CDR3 sequence: CASSPSREVEKLFF. As DNA, the CDR3 is TGTGCCAGCTCACCCAGTAGGGAGGTTGAAAAACTGTTTTTT. The rearrangement uses TRBV18 and TRBJ1-4; D is uncertain. The CDR3 totals 14 residues. Germline CDR1 reads KGHSH; CDR2 reads LQKENI. The ends were cut back, 3 bases at V and 7 bases at J, with 12 bases in the middle. The full variable domain, completed using reference TRBV18 and TRBJ1-4, is NAGVMQNPRHLVRRRGQEARLRCSPMKGHSHVYWYRQLPEEGLKFMVYLQKENIIDESGMPKERFSAEFPKEGPSILRIQQVVRGDSAAYFCASSPSREVEKLFFGSGTQLSVL.

The genes are TRBV4-1 and TRBJ2-4, with 13 bases aligning to TRBD2. Losses at the gene ends were 1 base for V and 2 bases for J; bases not matched to a gene: 11. From germline, CDR1 is MGHRA and CDR2 YSYEKL. This CDR3 spans 20 amino acids. CDR3 in amino acids: CASSQVGLAGSGGTKNIQYF. In DNA form, the CDR3 reads TGCGCCAGCAGCCAAGTGGGACTAGCGGGGTCGGGGGGGACCAAAAACATTCAGTACTTC.

The rearrangement links TRBV7-7 to TRBJ2-7, with a weak D call TRBD2 (6 bases). The CDR3 length is 12 residues. CDR1 SSHAT and CDR2 FNYEAQ come from the germline V gene (reference sequence). V lost 6 bases and J lost 6, with 12 bases in between. The CDR3 here is CASSGPGSEQYF. The CDR3 bases are TGTGCCAGCAGTGGACCCGGGAGCGAGCAGTACTTC.

The rearrangement links TRBV10-3 to TRBJ1-4; 7 bases align to TRBD1. CDR1 is ENHRY, CDR2 SYGVKD, per germline. The CDR3 covers 16 residues. The junction had 6 bases not matched to a gene; V was cut back by 0 bases and J by 5 bases. The CDR3 is CAISESGAGGNEKLFF. The CDR3 coding sequence is TGTGCCATCAGTGAGTCGGGAGCAGGGGGGAATGAAAAACTGTTTTTT.

The chain employs TRBV11-2 and TRBJ2-5; 9 nucleotides match TRBD1. The V segment lost 3 bases and the J segment 2 bases; nucleotides outside the gene matches: 10. Germline V gene data show CDR1 as SGHAT and CDR2 as FQNNGV. The CDR3 runs 17 residues. CDR3 nucleotide sequence: TGTGCCAGCAGCTTGCCCGCCTCCGGGACAGGGCAAGAGACCCAGTACTTC. Protein sequence: CASSLPASGTGQETQYF.